These 29 T cell receptor beta chains came from one sample sequenced in a study of T cells in localized non-small cell lung cancer. This table comes from immunoSEQ multiplex PCR, and its TCRdb copy is limited to in-frame clones, with some not included. The table lists around 50,000 clones, roughly 88% of them singletons. Sequences were derived from peripheral blood, sampled before any cancer treatment. The receptors were sampled from a woman aged 35 to 75 with stage I lung adenocarcinoma.

The chain links TRBV7-9 to TRBJ1-1; TRBD1 matches at 7 bases. The junction had 4 bases not matched to a gene; V was cut back by 1 base and J by 11 bases. CDR1 is SEHNR, CDR2 FQNEAQ, per germline (reference sequence). The CDR3 is 12 residues long. The CDR3 coding sequence is TGTGCCAGCAGCTTAGAAAGGGGGCGGGCTTTCTTT. Translated, it gives CASSLERGRAFF.

The rearrangement joins TRBV19 to TRBJ1-2, with a weak D call TRBD1 (5 bases). This CDR3 has 15 amino acids. V lost 2 bases and J lost 3, with 13 bases in between. Germline CDR1 is LNHDA and CDR2 is SQIVND (reference sequence). The CDR3 spells CASSISGQGYYGYTF. Here the CDR3 DNA reads TGTGCCAGTAGTATATCCGGGCAGGGATACTATGGCTACACCTTC.

The chain links TRBV7-2 to TRBJ1-2; D unclear. V dropped 1 base and J dropped 2 bases, with 8 bases sitting between them. The germline gives CDR1 SGHTA, CDR2 FQGNSA. The CDR3 totals 14 residues. The CDR3 protein is CASSLDRQNYGYTF. CDR3 coding DNA: TGTGCCAGCAGCTTAGACAGACAAAACTATGGCTACACCTTC.

This CDR3 reads CASSHPRGLSNYGYTF. The CDR3 nucleotides are TGTGCCAGCAGCCATCCCAGGGGCTTGTCTAACTATGGCTACACCTTC. J is TRBJ1-2 and V is TRBV11-2, with D perhaps TRBD1 (6 bases). The CDR3 is made up of 16 amino acids. Germline CDR1 and CDR2: SGHAT and FQNNGV. V lost 5 bases and J 0 bases, leaving 16 bases between the germline ends.

This rearrangement joins TRBV18 to TRBJ1-3; D may be TRBD1 (6 bases). V was clipped by 3 bases and J by 4 bases, with 10 bases between them. The CDR3 runs 14 residues. CDR1 is KGHSH and CDR2 is LQKENI in the germline V gene. CDR3 sequence (DNA): TGTGCCAGCTCACCCGGGACATCAGGAAACACCATATATTTT. Amino acids: CASSPGTSGNTIYF.

The chain joins TRBV5-1 to TRBJ1-1, with D possibly being TRBD1 (5 bases). Germline V gene sequence: CDR1 SGHRS, CDR2 YFSETQ. Between the trimmed V and J ends, which lost 4 bases and 0 bases, there was a span of 16 bases. The CDR3 is 16 residues long. The CDR3 nucleotides read TGCGCCAGCAGCCTGGGGGTGACAGCGATGAACACTGAAGCTTTCTTT. Its protein product is CASSLGVTAMNTEAFF.

V gene TRBV19 combines with J gene TRBJ2-6; D call uncertain. Germline assignment: CDR1 LNHDA and CDR2 SQIVND (reference sequence). Trimming shortened V by 1 base and J by 0 bases, and 7 bases separated the two germline ends. CDR3 size: 16 residues. The CDR3 loop reads CASSIVLTSGANVLTF. The CDR3, as DNA: TGTGCCAGTAGTATAGTCCTTACCTCTGGGGCCAACGTCCTGACTTTC.

The gene calls are TRBV5-6 and TRBJ1-5, with D perhaps TRBD1 (6 bases). Trimming pared 2 bases from V and 5 bases from J, leaving 14 bases between. Per germline, CDR1 SGHDT and CDR2 YYEEEE. This CDR3 has 15 residues. CDR3 in DNA: TGTGCCAGCAGCTTTGGGGGGGCAATGGATCAGCCCCAGCATTTT. The encoded protein is CASSFGGAMDQPQHF. Filled out from reference TRBV5-6 and TRBJ1-5, the complete variable domain reads DAGVTQSPTHLIKTRGQQVTLRCSPKSGHDTVSWYQQALGQGPQFIFQYYEEEERQRGNFPDRFSGHQFPNYSSELNVNALLLGDSALYLCASSFGGAMDQPQHFGDGTRLSIL.

V gene TRBV7-6 combines with J gene TRBJ1-1; unclear D gene. Deletions cut 1 base from V and 0 bases from J, with 9 bases between. Germline V gene data show CDR1 as SGHVS and CDR2 as FNYEAQ. CDR3 length: 15 residues. CDR3 bases: TGTGCCAGCAGCTTAGTCGCCGGAATGAACACTGAAGCTTTCTTT. It codes for CASSLVAGMNTEAFF.

This rearrangement joins TRBV7-6 to TRBJ1-5; D remains ambiguous. Trimming shortened V by 2 bases and J by 0 bases, and 8 bases separated the two germline ends. CDR1 is SGHVS, CDR2 FNYEAQ, per germline. The CDR3 spans 15 residues. Here the CDR3 reads CASSLLADSNQPQHF. DNA for the CDR3: TGTGCCAGCAGCTTATTGGCGGATAGCAATCAGCCCCAGCATTTT.

The rearrangement links TRBV29-1 to TRBJ1-1, with D possibly TRBD1 on 5 matching bases. Trimming removed 6 bases from V and 4 bases from J, with 18 bases in between. CDR1 is SQVTM, CDR2 ANQGSEA, per germline. The CDR3 totals 14 residues. The CDR3 DNA sequence: TGCAGCGTGGCCCCTCTGTCGGGGCGCACTGAAGCTTTCTTT. It is translated as CSVAPLSGRTEAFF.

The rearrangement joins TRBV10-2 to TRBJ1-1; D is uncertain. V was clipped by 8 bases and J by 0 bases, with 10 bases between them. The length of the CDR3 is 13 residues. Germline loops: CDR1 WSHSY, CDR2 SAAADI. The CDR3, as DNA: TGCGCCAGCGGTGGACGGATGAACACTGAAGCTTTCTTT. As protein: CASGGRMNTEAFF.

This chain links TRBV19 with TRBJ1-5, with D possibly matching TRBD1 (6 bases). The CDR3 totals 17 residues. Trimming took off 3 bases at V and 0 bases at J, with 15 bases between the two ends. Germline V gene lookup returns CDR1 LNHDA and CDR2 SQIVND (reference sequence). Here the CDR3 reads CASSMDTTGYSNQPQHF. CDR3 nucleotide sequence: TGTGCCAGTAGTATGGATACGACAGGCTATAGCAATCAGCCCCAGCATTTT.

The chain carries TRBV7-2 and TRBJ2-1; a possible D gene is TRBD1 (5 bases). This CDR3 spans 15 amino acids. CDR1 is SGHTA and CDR2 is FQGNSA in the germline V gene. The V end was cut by 5 bases, the J end by 4 bases, with 15 bases between. CDR3 in amino acids: CASSPRGAAYNEQFF. DNA for the CDR3: TGTGCCAGCAGCCCCCGTGGGGCTGCGTACAATGAGCAGTTCTTC. Supplemented by reference TRBV7-2 and TRBJ2-1, the full variable domain reads GAGVSQSPSNKVTEKGKDVELRCDPISGHTALYWYRQSLGQGLEFLIYFQGNSAPDKSGLPSDRFSAERTGGSVSTLTIQRTQQEDSAVYLCASSPRGAAYNEQFFGPGTRLTVL.

CDR3 protein: CASSQDRNTEAFF. As DNA, the CDR3 is TGTGCCAGCAGCCAGGACAGGAACACTGAAGCTTTCTTT. The J gene is TRBJ1-1, the V gene TRBV14; the D gene is possibly TRBD1 (6 bases). V dropped 3 bases and J dropped 1 base, with 6 bases sitting between them. The CDR3 spans 13 residues. Germline lookup yields CDR1 SGHDN and CDR2 FVKESK.

This clone has only one observation. The chain couples TRBV10-3 to TRBJ1-5; D might be TRBD1 (6 bases). The CDR3 sequence is 15 residues long. Trimming took 0 bases from V and 7 from J, leaving 13 bases between them. Germline V lookup: CDR1 ENHRY, CDR2 SYGVKD. The CDR3 loop is CAISESSGAGQPQHF. The CDR3, as DNA: TGTGCCATCAGTGAGTCATCGGGGGCCGGACAGCCCCAGCATTTT.

A single count supports this clone. This sequence joins TRBV18 and TRBJ1-2; D perhaps matches TRBD1 (6 bases). The CDR3 totals 14 residues. Germline V gene sequence: CDR1 KGHSH, CDR2 LQKENI. V lost 3 bases to trimming and J lost 4 bases, with 12 bases between them. The CDR3 sequence: CASSPPQGVYGYTF. The CDR3 nucleotides read TGTGCCAGCTCACCGCCACAGGGCGTCTATGGCTACACCTTC.

A few counts support this clone. The chain employs TRBV6-1 and TRBJ1-6; D is unresolved. Germline assignment: CDR1 MNHNS and CDR2 SASEGT. The germline V and J ends were trimmed by 1 base and 7 bases, with 8 bases remaining between them. The CDR3 is 14 residues long. This CDR3 is CASSEDFWNSPLHF. Written as DNA, the CDR3 is TGTGCCAGCAGTGAAGATTTTTGGAATTCACCCCTCCACTTT.

J is TRBJ1-5 and V is TRBV7-8; 8 positions agree with TRBD1. Trimming removed 2 bases from V and 6 bases from J; junction bases left unmatched: 3. The CDR3 extends over 14 amino acids. Germline-derived CDR1 and CDR2 are SGHVS and FQNEAQ. Written as DNA, the CDR3 is TGTGCCAGCAGCTTAAGACAGGGGCTTCAGCCCCAGCATTTT. Amino acids: CASSLRQGLQPQHF.

CDR3 coding DNA: TGTGCCAGCGGCTGGGACAGGGGAACCGGGGAGCTGTTTTTT. Its protein is CASGWDRGTGELFF. This chain links TRBV6-1 with TRBJ2-2, with 10 bases aligning to TRBD1. In germline, CDR1 is MNHNS, CDR2 SASEGT. With V trimmed by 8 bases and J by 5 bases, 5 bases remained unmatched. CDR3 length equals 14 residues.

This chain links TRBV30 with TRBJ1-2, with D possibly TRBD1 on 6 matching bases. CDR3 length equals 14 residues. V gave up 4 bases and J gave up 4 bases, with 16 bases separating them. The germline V gene encodes CDR1 GTSNPN and CDR2 SVGIG (reference sequence). DNA for the CDR3: TGTGCCTGGACAGGGGCCCTCCAAATCTATGGCTACACCTTC. Amino acids: CAWTGALQIYGYTF. Drawing the rest from reference TRBV30 and TRBJ1-2, the complete variable domain is SQTIHQWPATLVQPVGSPLSLECTVEGTSNPNLYWYRQAAGRGLQLLFYSVGIGQISSEVPQNLSASRPQDRQFILSSKKLLLSDSGFYLCAWTGALQIYGYTFGSGTRLTVV.

The CDR3 loop is CASSEPPQRHGVNSPLHF. CDR3 nucleotide sequence: TGTGCCAGCAGTGAGCCACCTCAAAGACATGGGGTTAATTCACCCCTCCACTTT. The rearrangement joins TRBV2 to TRBJ1-6, with D unresolved. The V end lost 3 bases, the J end lost 6 bases, and 21 bases lay between the germline ends. The CDR3 covers 18 residues. Germline V gene lookup returns CDR1 SNHLY and CDR2 FYNNEI.

J is TRBJ2-1 and V is TRBV7-3; D tentatively reads TRBD1 or TRBD2 (7 bases each). The CDR3 extends over 15 amino acids. V was cut by 2 bases and J by 5 bases, with 13 bases left in between. The germline V gene encodes CDR1 SGHTA and CDR2 FQGTGA. CDR3 sequence reads: CASSLLGGGNNEQFF. The CDR3 nucleotides read TGTGCCAGCAGCTTACTGGGAGGGGGCAACAATGAGCAGTTCTTC.

The rearrangement links TRBV6-6 to TRBJ1-2; D ambiguous. CDR3 length equals 13 residues. CDR1 and CDR2 from the germline V gene are MNHNY and SVGAGI (reference sequence). Trimming removed 6 bases at V and 0 bases at J, with 8 bases between. CDR3 sequence (DNA): TGTGCCAGCAGGCCGACGGCTAACTATGGCTACACCTTC. Translating gives CASRPTANYGYTF.

The chain couples TRBV6-5 to TRBJ2-7, with D hard to call. The CDR3 extends over 12 amino acids. The germline gives CDR1 MNHEY, CDR2 SVGAGI. Trimming shortened V by 11 bases and J by 0 bases, and 11 bases separated the two germline ends. The CDR3 region is CASSEFSYEQYF. CDR3 DNA: TGTGCCTCATCTGAGTTCTCCTACGAGCAGTACTTC.

The genes are TRBV27 and TRBJ1-6; 9 bases fit TRBD1. V shed 6 bases and J 1 base; nucleotides not matched to a gene: 1. Germline CDR1 MNHEY, CDR2 SMNVEV (reference sequence). The CDR3 covers 15 residues. The CDR3 reads CASRGQGSYNSPLHF. The DNA of the CDR3 is TGTGCCAGCAGAGGACAGGGGTCCTATAATTCACCCCTCCACTTT.

The chain links TRBV2 to TRBJ2-3; maybe TRBD2 (5 bases). The germline V gene encodes CDR1 SNHLY and CDR2 FYNNEI. This CDR3 is 13 amino acids long. V was cut by 3 bases and J by 8 bases, with 12 bases left in between. This chain's CDR3 is CASSENPRGTQYF. The CDR3 region has the DNA TGTGCCAGCAGTGAGAACCCCCGGGGTACGCAGTATTTT.

The chain recombines TRBV9 with TRBJ2-7; D may be TRBD1 (5 bases). The CDR3 sequence is 13 residues long. Germline values: CDR1 SGDLS, CDR2 YYNGEE. V was clipped by 5 bases and J by 0 bases, with 9 bases between them. CDR3 region: CASSKTASYEQYF. The DNA for the CDR3 is TGTGCCAGCAGTAAGACAGCCTCCTACGAGCAGTACTTC.

CDR3 sequence: CASSVGGENEQFF. In nucleotides, the CDR3 is TGTGCCAGCAGCGTAGGAGGGGAGAACGAGCAGTTCTTC. The gene calls are TRBV9 and TRBJ2-1; D might be TRBD1 or TRBD2, each matching 5 bases. Looked up from germline, CDR1 is SGDLS and CDR2 is YYNGEE. Trimming shortened V by 0 bases and J by 10 bases, and 11 bases separated the two germline ends. The CDR3 length is 13 residues.